This T cell receptor (beta chain) was documented in a study of blood T cell repertoires in COVID-19 (dated by TCRdb to the early 2020s). Background on the whole study: The collaborator samples originated in the United States, Italy and Spain and spanned the acute and convalescent phases of COVID-19. The prospective study material was composed of cDNA or gDNA derived from T cells, B-cell-depleted T cells, or PBMCs. Deeply sampled blood TCRbeta repertoires from subjects exposed to, actively infected with, or recovered from COVID-19 were included in the dataset. The repertoires were made available in a free public database intended to serve as a resource for research on the immune response to SARS-CoV-2. The samples were drawn from two sources: the first 160 participants of the ongoing ImmuneRACE study, and approximately 1,300 subjects contributed by 6 global collaborators. A de-identified subject ID, COVID-19 status, age in years and sex were almost always included in the sample metadata. Where HLA class I and class II types were available, the types were taken from metadata supplied by the sample provider, not from assay-based typing.

The immunoSEQ Assay, a bias-controlled multiplex PCR, was used to amplify TCRbeta CDR3 regions from genomic DNA. Per the authors' processing: The number of nucleated cells in each sample was estimated by amplification of reference gene primers within the assay. To quantify the absolute abundance of each unique TCRbeta CDR3 rearrangement, sequence reads were collapsed and filtered. Productive Simpson clonality was computed per sample as the square root of Simpson's diversity index over productive rearrangements. In TCRdb, the immuneACCESS table is reduced to in-frame sequences with V and J assigned. These tables do not hold every clone; where another copy was compared, an unresolved V gene accounts for under half, and the others remain unexplained. V and J calls and clone size are copied from that table; D and trimming were computed from the DNA. The sample has about 120,000 clones on record, more than 75% of them singletons. Together, the top ten hold about 2.1% of the sample.

Turning to this clone: Its antigen target is currently unknown. Base qualities were left out, and no much larger clone turns up one base away.

Based on the germline V gene, the CDR1 and CDR2 sequences are SQVTM and ANQGSEA. The V and J ends are trimmed by 6 bases and 6 bases, leaving 12 bases between them. Reading from cysteine to phenylalanine, the CDR3 counts 12 amino acids. CDR3 DNA only is kept here, 36 bases in frame from base 1. Whole blood was collected in K2EDTA tubes by collaborating institutions according to the institutions' own protocols. Collaborator samples were shipped for TCRbeta analysis as frozen whole blood, isolated PBMCs, or DNA extracted from either sample type. General findings and caveats noted by the study authors: Clinical and demographic metadata were provided uncurated, with the amount varying by source and participant.

This TCR derives from a woman aged 50 to 60 with acute or convalescent COVID-19. Material: peripheral blood. The V and J genes are TRBV29-1 and TRBJ2-1; a tentative D call is TRBD1 (6 bases match). The DNA sequence follows: TGCAGCGTGGGGGCCCATTTCAATGAGCAGTTCTTC. The resulting protein is CSVGAHFNEQFF.